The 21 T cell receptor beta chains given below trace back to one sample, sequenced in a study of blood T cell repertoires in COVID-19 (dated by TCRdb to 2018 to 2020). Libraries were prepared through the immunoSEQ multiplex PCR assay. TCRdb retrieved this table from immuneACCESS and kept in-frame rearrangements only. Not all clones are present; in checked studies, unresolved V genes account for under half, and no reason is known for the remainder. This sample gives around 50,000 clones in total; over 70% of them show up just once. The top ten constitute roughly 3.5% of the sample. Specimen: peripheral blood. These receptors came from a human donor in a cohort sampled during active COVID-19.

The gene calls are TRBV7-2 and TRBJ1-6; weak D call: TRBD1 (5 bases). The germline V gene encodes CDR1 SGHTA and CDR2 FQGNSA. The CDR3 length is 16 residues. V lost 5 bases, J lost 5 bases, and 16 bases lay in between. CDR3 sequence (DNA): TGTGCCAGCAGCCCGCGACGGCAGGGTGATAATTCACCCCTCCACTTT. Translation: CASSPRRQGDNSPLHF.

As DNA, the CDR3 is TGTGCCAGCAGCTTACCGGGACTAGCGGGGGGGGATGAGCAGTTCTTC. Translation: CASSLPGLAGGDEQFF. The genes are TRBV7-2 and TRBJ2-1; 16 bases are shared with TRBD2. There are 16 residues in the CDR3. Germline CDR1 and CDR2: SGHTA and FQGNSA. The trim removed 2 bases at V and 8 bases at J, leaving 3 bases unmatched.

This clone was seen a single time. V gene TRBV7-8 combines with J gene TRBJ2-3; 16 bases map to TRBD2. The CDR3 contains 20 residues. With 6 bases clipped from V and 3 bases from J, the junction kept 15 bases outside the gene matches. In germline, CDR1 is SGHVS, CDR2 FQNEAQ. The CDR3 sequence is CASSQRGTSGGASSTDTQYF. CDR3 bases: TGTGCCAGCAGTCAAAGAGGGACTAGCGGGGGGGCCAGCTCGACAGATACGCAGTATTTT.

CDR3 protein: CASSKGTSGPSYNEQFF. In DNA form, the CDR3 reads TGTGCCAGCAGCAAAGGGACTAGCGGACCTTCCTACAATGAGCAGTTCTTC. The V call is TRBV3-1 (or the pseudogene TRBV3-2), the J call TRBJ2-1; 11 bases are a match to TRBD2. This CDR3 region has 17 residues. The trim removed 5 bases at V and 1 base at J, leaving 7 bases unmatched. From germline, CDR1 is LGHDT and CDR2 YNNKEL (reference sequence).

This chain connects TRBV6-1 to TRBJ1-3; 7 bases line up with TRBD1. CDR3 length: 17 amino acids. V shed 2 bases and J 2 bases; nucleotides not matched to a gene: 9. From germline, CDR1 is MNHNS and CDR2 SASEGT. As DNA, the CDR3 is TGTGCCAGCAGTGAATTTTTCTCCAGGGGGACTGGAAACACCATATATTTT. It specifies CASSEFFSRGTGNTIYF.

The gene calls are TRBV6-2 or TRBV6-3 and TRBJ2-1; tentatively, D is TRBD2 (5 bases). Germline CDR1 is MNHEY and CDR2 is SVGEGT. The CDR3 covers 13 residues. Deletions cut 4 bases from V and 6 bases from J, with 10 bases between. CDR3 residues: CASSFRGRNEQFF. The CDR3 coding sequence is TGTGCCAGCAGTTTCCGGGGTCGCAATGAGCAGTTCTTC.

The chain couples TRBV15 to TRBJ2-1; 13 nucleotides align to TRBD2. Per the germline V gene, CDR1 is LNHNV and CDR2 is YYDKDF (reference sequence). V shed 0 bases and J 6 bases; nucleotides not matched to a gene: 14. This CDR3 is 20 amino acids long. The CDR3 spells CATSRDLGGPGLAGLNEQFF. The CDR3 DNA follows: TGTGCCACCAGCAGAGATCTTGGGGGGCCGGGACTAGCGGGGCTCAATGAGCAGTTCTTC.

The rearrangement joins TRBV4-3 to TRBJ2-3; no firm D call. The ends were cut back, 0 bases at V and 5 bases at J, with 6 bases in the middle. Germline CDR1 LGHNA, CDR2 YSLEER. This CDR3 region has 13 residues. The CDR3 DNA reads TGCGCCAGCAGCCAAGATAGTGGAGATACGCAGTATTTT. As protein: CASSQDSGDTQYF.

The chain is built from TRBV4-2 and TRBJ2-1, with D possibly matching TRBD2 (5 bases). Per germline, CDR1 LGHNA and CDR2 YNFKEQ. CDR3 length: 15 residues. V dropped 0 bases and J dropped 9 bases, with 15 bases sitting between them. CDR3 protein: CASSQELAITGEQFF. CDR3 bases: TGTGCCAGCAGCCAAGAATTAGCGATCACGGGTGAGCAGTTCTTC.

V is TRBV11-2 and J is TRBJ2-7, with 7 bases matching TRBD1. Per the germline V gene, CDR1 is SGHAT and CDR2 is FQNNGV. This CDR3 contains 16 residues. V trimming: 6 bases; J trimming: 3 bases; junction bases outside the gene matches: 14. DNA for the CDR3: TGTGCCAGCAGTCCCCAGGGCAGGGGGAATCGCTACGAGCAGTACTTC. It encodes CASSPQGRGNRYEQYF.

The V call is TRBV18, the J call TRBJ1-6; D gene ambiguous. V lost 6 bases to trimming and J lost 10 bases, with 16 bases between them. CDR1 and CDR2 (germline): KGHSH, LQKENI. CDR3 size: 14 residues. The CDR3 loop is CASSPSPTGSPLHF. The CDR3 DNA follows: TGTGCCAGCTCCCCGTCACCTACCGGGTCACCCCTCCACTTT.

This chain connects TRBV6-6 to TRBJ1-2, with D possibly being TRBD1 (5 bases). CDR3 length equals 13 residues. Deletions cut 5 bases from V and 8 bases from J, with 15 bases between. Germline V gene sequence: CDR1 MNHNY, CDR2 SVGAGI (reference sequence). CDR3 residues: CASSDDSRRGYTF. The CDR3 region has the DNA TGTGCCAGCAGTGACGACAGCCGCCGGGGCTACACCTTC.

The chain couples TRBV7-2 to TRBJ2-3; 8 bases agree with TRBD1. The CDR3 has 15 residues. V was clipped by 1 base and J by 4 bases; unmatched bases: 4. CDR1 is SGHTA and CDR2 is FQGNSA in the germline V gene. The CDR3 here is CASSLVLQGADTQYF. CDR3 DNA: TGTGCCAGCAGCTTAGTTTTACAGGGGGCAGATACGCAGTATTTT.

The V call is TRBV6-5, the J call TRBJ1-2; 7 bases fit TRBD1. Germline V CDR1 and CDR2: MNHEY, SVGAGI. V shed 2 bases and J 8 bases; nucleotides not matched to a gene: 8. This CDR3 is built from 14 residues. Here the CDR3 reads CASSYATGQGGYTF. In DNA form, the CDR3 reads TGTGCCAGCAGTTACGCGACAGGGCAAGGCGGCTACACCTTC.

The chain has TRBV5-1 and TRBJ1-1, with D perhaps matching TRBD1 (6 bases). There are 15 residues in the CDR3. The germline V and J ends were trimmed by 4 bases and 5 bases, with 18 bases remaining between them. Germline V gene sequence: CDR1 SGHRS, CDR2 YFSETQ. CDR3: CASSLNQGRGTEAFF. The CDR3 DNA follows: TGCGCCAGCAGCCTTAACCAGGGGCGAGGGACTGAAGCTTTCTTT.

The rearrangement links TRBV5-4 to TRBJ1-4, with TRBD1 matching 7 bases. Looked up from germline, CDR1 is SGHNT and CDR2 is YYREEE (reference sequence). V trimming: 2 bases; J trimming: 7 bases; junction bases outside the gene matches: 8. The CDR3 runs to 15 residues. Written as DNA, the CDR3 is TGTGCCAGCAGCTTTGGACAGGCAGGGTTTGAAAAACTGTTTTTT. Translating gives CASSFGQAGFEKLFF. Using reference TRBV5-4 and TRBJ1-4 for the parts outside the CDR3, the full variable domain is ETGVTQSPTHLIKTRGQQVTLRCSSQSGHNTVSWYQQALGQGPQFIFQYYREEENGRGNFPPRFSGLQFPNYSSELNVNALELDDSALYLCASSFGQAGFEKLFFGSGTQLSVL.

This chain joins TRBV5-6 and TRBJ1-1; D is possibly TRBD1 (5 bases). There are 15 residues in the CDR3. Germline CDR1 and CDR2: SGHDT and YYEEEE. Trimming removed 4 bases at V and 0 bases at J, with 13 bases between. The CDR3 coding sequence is TGTGCCAGCAGCGTCGACAGTTTCATGAACACTGAAGCTTTCTTT. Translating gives CASSVDSFMNTEAFF.

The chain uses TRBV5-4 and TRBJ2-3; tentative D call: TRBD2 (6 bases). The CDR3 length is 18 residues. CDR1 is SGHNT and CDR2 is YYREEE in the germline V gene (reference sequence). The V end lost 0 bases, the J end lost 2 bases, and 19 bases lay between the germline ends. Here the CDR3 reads CASSLDEGSGSYTDTQYF. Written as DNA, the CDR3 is TGTGCCAGCAGCTTGGACGAAGGCAGCGGGTCATACACAGATACGCAGTATTTT.

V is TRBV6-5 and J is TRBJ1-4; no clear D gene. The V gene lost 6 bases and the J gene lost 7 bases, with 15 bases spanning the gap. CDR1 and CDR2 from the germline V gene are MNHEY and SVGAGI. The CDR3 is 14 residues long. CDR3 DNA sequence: TGTGCCAGCAGCGATGGATCGGCGGCTGAAAAACTGTTTTTT. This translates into CASSDGSAAEKLFF.

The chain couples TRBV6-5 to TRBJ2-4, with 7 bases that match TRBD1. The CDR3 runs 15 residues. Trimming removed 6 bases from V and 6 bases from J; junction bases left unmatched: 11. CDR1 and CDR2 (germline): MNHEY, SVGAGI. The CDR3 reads CASSRDETGRNIQYF. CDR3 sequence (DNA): TGTGCCAGCAGCCGAGACGAGACAGGGAGAAACATTCAGTACTTC.

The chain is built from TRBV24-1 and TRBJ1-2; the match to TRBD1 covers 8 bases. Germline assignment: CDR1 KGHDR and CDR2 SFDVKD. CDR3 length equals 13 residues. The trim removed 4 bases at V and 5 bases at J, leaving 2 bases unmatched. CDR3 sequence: CATSDRTGYGYTF. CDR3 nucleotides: TGTGCCACCAGTGACCGGACAGGGTATGGCTACACCTTC.